Below are 20 T cell receptor beta chains sequenced from a single sample in a study of vaccination effects on CD4 cells after COVID-19. Produced via immunoSEQ multiplex PCR; TCRdb's table is partial and in-frame only. The profile shows under 80,000 clones, approximately 74% of them singletons. The antigens these receptors bind are not known. Within the ViraFEST assay, antigen-specific CD4+ T cells underwent expansion with viral peptide pools prior to sequencing. On day 10 of culture, CD4+ T cells were separated out. The specimen comprised CD4+ T cells from PBMCs cultured with HCoV-229E spike peptides, sampled before COVID-19 vaccination. All receptors derive from a human donor who received a COVID-19 vaccine.

V is TRBV6-6 and J is TRBJ2-7, with 7 bases matching TRBD1. J was trimmed by 2 bases and V by 8 bases; bases with no gene match: 12. Germline V gives CDR1 MNHNY, CDR2 SVGAGI (reference sequence). The CDR3 sequence is 15 residues long. In DNA form, the CDR3 reads TGTGCCAGCTTAGGAATCGACAGGGCACCCTACGAGCAGTACGTC. It yields the protein CASLGIDRAPYEQYV.

V gene TRBV6-4 combines with J gene TRBJ1-2, with 7 bases lining up with TRBD1. This CDR3 has 11 amino acids. Germline-derived CDR1 and CDR2 are MRHNA and SNTAGT. The J segment lost 6 bases and the V segment lost 9 bases, leaving 4 bases of the junction unmatched. CDR3 DNA sequence: TGTGCCAGTACAGGGGCCCATGGCTACACCTTC. Translated, it gives CASTGAHGYTF.

The chain uses TRBV6-6 and TRBJ1-4; D ambiguous. Trimming removed 6 bases from V and 12 bases from J, with 17 bases in between. The CDR3 runs 13 residues. Germline V lookup: CDR1 MNHNY, CDR2 SVGAGI (reference sequence). Here the CDR3 reads CASSLKRSAQLFF. The CDR3 nucleotides read TGTGCCAGCAGCCTGAAAAGGTCAGCCCAACTGTTTTTT.

This chain uses TRBV7-3 with TRBJ2-3; TRBD1 matches at 7 bases. With V trimmed by 4 bases and J by 4 bases, 2 bases remained unmatched. Per germline, CDR1 SGHTA and CDR2 FQGTGA. The CDR3 contains 13 residues. In DNA, the CDR3 is TGTGCCAGCAGCTCCCAGGGGGCAGATACGCAGTATTTT. This gives the protein CASSSQGADTQYF.

V gene TRBV15 combines with J gene TRBJ2-2; 8 nucleotides match TRBD1. The CDR3 consists of 17 residues. Unmatched junction bases numbered 5, after V lost 1 base and J lost 1 base. CDR1 is LNHNV, CDR2 YYDKDF, per germline (reference sequence). CDR3 sequence: CATSRGPGQENTGELFF. Written as DNA, the CDR3 is TGTGCCACCAGCAGAGGACCGGGACAGGAGAACACCGGGGAGCTGTTTTTT.

This chain connects TRBV6-2 or TRBV6-3 to TRBJ1-5, with 8 bases matching TRBD1. From germline, CDR1 is MNHEY and CDR2 SVGEGT. Unmatched junction bases numbered 7, after V lost 4 bases and J lost 5 bases. The CDR3 is 15 residues long. CDR3 DNA: TGTGCCAGCAGTTCATACCGGGACAGGTATCAGCCCCAGCATTTT. Translating it yields CASSSYRDRYQPQHF.

The rearrangement uses TRBV6-5 and TRBJ2-1; D gene ambiguous. The CDR3 consists of 11 residues. Germline loops: CDR1 MNHEY, CDR2 SVGAGI. Between the trimmed V and J ends, which lost 2 bases and 9 bases, there was a span of 5 bases. The CDR3 loop reads CASSYPGEQFF. The CDR3 bases are TGTGCCAGCAGTTACCCGGGTGAGCAGTTCTTC.

V gene TRBV6-1 combines with J gene TRBJ2-5; TRBD1 matches 9 bases. The CDR3 consists of 13 residues. V was clipped by 2 bases and J by 7 bases; unmatched bases: 2. Germline CDR1 and CDR2: MNHNS and SASEGT. CDR3 in amino acids: CASSEWGQGTQYF. In DNA form, the CDR3 reads TGTGCCAGCAGTGAATGGGGACAGGGGACCCAGTACTTC.

The chain combines TRBV19 with TRBJ1-2; 10 bases are a match to TRBD1. The germline V gene encodes CDR1 LNHDA and CDR2 SQIVND (reference sequence). The CDR3 length is 13 residues. Losses at the gene ends were 7 bases for V and 10 bases for J; bases not matched to a gene: 9. CDR3 nucleotides: TGTGCCAGTAACCCCGGACAGGGGGGTGCCTACACCTTC. Translated: CASNPGQGGAYTF.

This chain joins TRBV28 and TRBJ2-1; D ambiguous. Germline loops: CDR1 MDHEN, CDR2 SYDVKM. CDR3 length: 12 amino acids. Trimming removed 2 bases at V and 14 bases at J, with 13 bases between. DNA for the CDR3: TGTGCCAGCAGTTTACTGCGTTCGAATAAGTTCTTC. Residues: CASSLLRSNKFF.

This chain links TRBV5-1 with TRBJ1-1, with D possibly being TRBD1 (5 bases). The CDR3 is made up of 13 amino acids. V was cut by 0 bases and J by 10 bases, with 13 bases left in between. CDR1 is SGHRS and CDR2 is YFSETQ in the germline V gene. The CDR3: CASSLAPQGAAFF. The CDR3 region has the DNA TGCGCCAGCAGCTTGGCCCCGCAGGGAGCAGCTTTCTTT. The whole variable domain, filled in from reference TRBV5-1 and TRBJ1-1, reads KAGVTQTPRYLIKTRGQQVTLSCSPISGHRSVSWYQQTPGQGLQFLFEYFSETQRNKGNFPGRFSGRQFSNSRSEMNVSTLELGDSALYLCASSLAPQGAAFFGQGTRLTVV.

As DNA, the CDR3 is TGCGCCAGCAGCTTGGGAGCGGCTGATGGCAATCAGCCCCAGCATTTT. Protein sequence: CASSLGAADGNQPQHF. The rearrangement joins TRBV5-1 to TRBJ1-5; no definite D call. CDR1 is SGHRS and CDR2 is YFSETQ in the germline V gene. V lost 0 bases and J 2 bases, leaving 12 bases between the germline ends. This CDR3 is built from 16 residues.

J is TRBJ2-3 and V is TRBV7-9; perhaps TRBD1 as D (5 bases). This CDR3 is 14 amino acids long. V was pared by 2 bases and J by 5 bases, with 11 bases between. The germline V gene has CDR1 SEHNR and CDR2 FQNEAQ (reference sequence). CDR3 bases: TGTGCCAGCAGCTTATTGGACATCGGAGATACGCAGTATTTT. Residues: CASSLLDIGDTQYF.

CDR3 DNA: TGTGCCAGCAGTCAGAGGGGGGCCGAGAACACCGGGGAGCTGTTTTTT. Its translation: CASSQRGAENTGELFF. J is TRBJ2-2 and V is TRBV27, with D possibly being TRBD1 or TRBD2 (6 bases each). V was cut by 5 bases and J by 1 base, with 14 bases left in between. This CDR3 spans 16 amino acids. The V gene's germline CDR1 is MNHEY and CDR2 SMNVEV (reference sequence).

V gene TRBV30 combines with J gene TRBJ1-2; 10 positions match TRBD1. The CDR3 is 13 residues long. After removal of 5 bases from V and 8 bases from J, the junction contained 8 bases not matched to a gene. Germline assignment: CDR1 GTSNPN and CDR2 SVGIG (reference sequence). The CDR3 DNA is TGTGCCTGGTACCGACAGGGGGCGAAAGGCTACACCTTC. Residues: CAWYRQGAKGYTF.

This chain joins TRBV6-1 and TRBJ1-4; the D is unclear. V was cut by 3 bases and J by 4 bases, with 9 bases left in between. The germline gives CDR1 MNHNS, CDR2 SASEGT. This CDR3 contains 14 residues. The CDR3 spells CASSDRLSNEKLFF. CDR3 sequence (DNA): TGTGCCAGCAGTGACCGATTGAGTAATGAAAAACTGTTTTTT.

The chain recombines TRBV30 with TRBJ1-4; D gene uncertain. The CDR3 extends over 17 amino acids. Per the germline V gene, CDR1 is GTSNPN and CDR2 is SVGIG (reference sequence). CDR3 region: CARSSGSPDATNEKLFF. CDR3 sequence (DNA): TGTGCTCGGAGCAGTGGCAGCCCAGATGCAACTAATGAAAAACTGTTTTTT.

The table lists this clone with a few counts. This rearrangement joins TRBV6-4 to TRBJ2-3, with D maybe TRBD2 (5 bases). There are 13 residues in the CDR3. The germline V gene has CDR1 MRHNA and CDR2 SNTAGT. V was cut by 1 base and J by 5 bases, with 7 bases left in between. The DNA of the CDR3 is TGTGCCAGCAGTGACTGTACTAGAGATACGCAGTATTTT. It yields the protein CASSDCTRDTQYF.

V and J are TRBV2 and TRBJ2-3, with D unclear. Germline V gene lookup returns CDR1 SNHLY and CDR2 FYNNEI. V shed 6 bases and J shed 5 bases, with 9 bases lying between them. This CDR3 has 12 amino acids. Here the CDR3 reads CASSGGVDTQYF. CDR3 nucleotides: TGTGCCAGCAGCGGTGGGGTAGATACGCAGTATTTT.

The CDR3 DNA follows: TGTGCCACCAGTGAAGGGACGGCTTCTGGAAACACCATATATTTT. This encodes CATSEGTASGNTIYF. V is TRBV24-1 and J is TRBJ1-3; D possibly corresponds to TRBD1 (5 bases). Germline V gene sequence: CDR1 KGHDR, CDR2 SFDVKD. Trimming stripped 4 bases from V and 1 base from J, with 10 bases between. CDR3 size: 15 residues.